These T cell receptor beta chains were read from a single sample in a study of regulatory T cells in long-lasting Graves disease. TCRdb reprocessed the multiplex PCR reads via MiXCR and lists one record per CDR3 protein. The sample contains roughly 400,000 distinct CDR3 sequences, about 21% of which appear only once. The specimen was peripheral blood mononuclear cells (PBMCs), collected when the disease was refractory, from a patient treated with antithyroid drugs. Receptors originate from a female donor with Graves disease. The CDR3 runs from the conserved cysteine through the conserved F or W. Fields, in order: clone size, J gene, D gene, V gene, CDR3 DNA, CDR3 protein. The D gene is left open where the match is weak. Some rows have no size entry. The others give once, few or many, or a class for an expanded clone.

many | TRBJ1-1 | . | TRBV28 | TGTGCCAGCAATTACAGGCTCACTGAAGCTTTCTTT | CASNYRLTEAFF
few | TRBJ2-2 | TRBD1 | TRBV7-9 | TGTGCCAGCAGTTCTTCCGGGACAGGGTTATCCGGGGAGCTGTTTTTT | CASSSSGTGLSGELFF
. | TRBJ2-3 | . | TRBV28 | TGTGCCAGCAGCTTGAGACTAGGAAGCACAGATACGCAGTATTTT | CASSLRLGSTDTQYF
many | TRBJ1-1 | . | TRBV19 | TGTGCCAGTAGTTGGGACCAGAACACTGAAGCTTTCTTT | CASSWDQNTEAFF
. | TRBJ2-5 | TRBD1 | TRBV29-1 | TGCAGCGTTGAGGGGACAGGGGGCGCGTCGGAGACCCAGTACTTC | CSVEGTGGASETQYF
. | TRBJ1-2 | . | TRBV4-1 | TGCGCCAGCAGCCAGGGACGTGCCGGCTACACCTTC | CASSQGRAGYTF
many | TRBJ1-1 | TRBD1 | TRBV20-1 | TGCAGTGCTACGATAGGGGGCATGACTGAAGCTTTCTTT | CSATIGGMTEAFF
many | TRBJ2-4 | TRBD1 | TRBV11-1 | TGTGCCAGCAGCTCATCGGACAGGCCCCTAGCCAAAAACATTCAGTACTTC | CASSSSDRPLAKNIQYF
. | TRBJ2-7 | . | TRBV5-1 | TGCGCCAGCAGCTTGGGGGACTCGACCTGCGAGCAGTACTTC | CASSLGDSTCEQYF
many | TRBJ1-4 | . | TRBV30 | TGTGCCAGCAGCGGGACCGAAAATGAAAAACTGTTTTTT | CASSGTENEKLFF
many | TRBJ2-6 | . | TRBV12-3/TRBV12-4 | TGTGCCAGCAGTTCCCCACCTGGGGCCAACGTCCTGACTTTC | CASSSPPGANVLTF
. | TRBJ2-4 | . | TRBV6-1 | TGTGCCAGCAGCCCAACGGACAAGGGGGACATTCAGTACTTC | CASSPTDKGDIQYF
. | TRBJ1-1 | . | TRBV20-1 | TGCAGTGCCACTCGGGGGACTGAAGCTTTCTTT | CSATRGTEAFF
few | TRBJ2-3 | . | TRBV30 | TGTGCCTGGAGTGGGTCGAAGGGGAGCACAGATACGCAGTATTTT | CAWSGSKGSTDTQYF
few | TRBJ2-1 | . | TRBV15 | TGTGCCACCAGCAGAGACGGACGCGAGCAGTTCTTC | CATSRDGREQFF
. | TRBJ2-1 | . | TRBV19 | TGTGCCAGTAGTCAGGGACGTATCAATGAGCAGTTCTTC | CASSQGRINEQFF
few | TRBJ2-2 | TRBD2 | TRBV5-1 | TGTGCCAGCAGCTTTAGCGGGAAAAACACCGGGGAGCTGTTTTTT | CASSFSGKNTGELFF
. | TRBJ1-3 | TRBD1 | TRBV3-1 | TGTGCCAGCAGCCAAGGACAGGGGCCTGGAAACACCATATATTTT | CASSQGQGPGNTIYF
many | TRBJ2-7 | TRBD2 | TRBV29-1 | TGCAGCGTTGAATGGGCTAGCGGGAACTACGAGCAGTACTTC | CSVEWASGNYEQYF
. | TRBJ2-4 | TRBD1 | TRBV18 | TGTGCCAGCTCGCCTCTATTCGGGGACAGCAAAAACATTCAGTACTTC | CASSPLFGDSKNIQYF